The 16 T cell receptor beta chains reported below all come from one sample, sequenced in a study of blood T cell dynamics during melanoma immunotherapy. Time point noted: week 3, after first cycle of checkpoint inhibitor. TCRdb's copy holds only in-frame clones and misses some; the assay was immunoSEQ multiplex PCR. The top ten hold 33% of the sample, which has about 6,000 clones, roughly 75% seen once. The sample in question was blood, obtained from a patient treated with checkpoint blockade. The source of these receptors is a human donor with melanoma.

This clone was observed a handful of times. This sequence joins TRBV2 and TRBJ1-5; unclear D gene. V was shortened by 5 bases and J by 0 bases, with 8 bases between the two germline ends. Germline loops: CDR1 SNHLY, CDR2 FYNNEI. The CDR3 is made up of 14 amino acids. CDR3 DNA sequence: TGTGCCAGCAGTCGTTTGAATAGCAATCAGCCCCAGCATTTT. Amino acid sequence: CASSRLNSNQPQHF.

The rearrangement links TRBV6-1 to TRBJ2-6; 7 bases map to TRBD1. V gave up 6 bases and J gave up 0 bases; unmatched junction bases: 2. Germline V gene data show CDR1 as MNHNS and CDR2 as SASEGT. The CDR3 length is 15 residues. CDR3 residues: CASRGQHSGANVLTF. In DNA, the CDR3 is TGTGCCAGCAGGGGACAGCACTCTGGGGCCAACGTCCTGACTTTC.

The V gene is TRBV7-2, the J gene TRBJ2-1; 9 nucleotides match TRBD2. The CDR3 totals 15 residues. V trimming: 0 bases; J trimming: 4 bases; junction bases outside the gene matches: 1. Germline values: CDR1 SGHTA, CDR2 FQGNSA. The CDR3 sequence: CASSLASGGYNEQFF. The CDR3 DNA sequence: TGTGCCAGCAGCTTAGCTAGCGGGGGATACAATGAGCAGTTCTTC.

The chain employs TRBV11-2 and TRBJ2-5; 7 bases are shared with TRBD1. The CDR3 length is 14 residues. Germline V gene data show CDR1 as SGHAT and CDR2 as FQNNGV. Trimming took 4 bases from V and 2 from J; bases not matched to a gene: 4. Here the CDR3 reads CASSWGQTQETQYF. As DNA, the CDR3 is TGTGCCAGCAGCTGGGGACAGACTCAAGAGACCCAGTACTTC.

Only one count was recorded for this clone. The chain recombines TRBV15 with TRBJ2-3, with 7 bases identical to TRBD2. Trimming took 0 bases from V and 1 from J; bases not matched to a gene: 1. This CDR3 spans 15 amino acids. Germline loops: CDR1 LNHNV, CDR2 YYDKDF (reference sequence). DNA for the CDR3: TGTGCCACCAGCAGAGATCGGGGGGGCACAGATACGCAGTATTTT. The encoded protein is CATSRDRGGTDTQYF.

Here the CDR3 reads CASSPWGGASGNEQFF. As DNA, the CDR3 is TGTGCCAGCAGCCCCTGGGGGGGGGCATCTGGCAATGAGCAGTTCTTC. The chain combines TRBV4-2 with TRBJ2-1, with D possibly matching TRBD2 (7 bases). The CDR3 consists of 16 residues. Germline CDR1 is LGHNA and CDR2 is YNFKEQ. V lost 4 bases, J lost 6 bases, and 19 bases lay in between.

The chain uses TRBV6-1 and TRBJ1-5; the D is unclear. CDR1 is MNHNS, CDR2 SASEGT, per germline. With 6 bases removed from V and 3 bases from J, the gap between germline ends came to 15 bases. The CDR3 runs 15 residues. The CDR3 spells CASSILPAPNQPQHF. CDR3 DNA sequence: TGTGCCAGCAGCATCTTACCGGCCCCCAATCAGCCCCAGCATTTT.

The V call is TRBV2, the J call TRBJ1-2; TRBD1 aligns across 9 bases. Germline assignment: CDR1 SNHLY and CDR2 FYNNEI. CDR3 length: 16 amino acids. The junction had 11 bases not matched to a gene; V was cut back by 0 bases and J by 9 bases. The CDR3 sequence is CASSEARVTGGRSYTF. The CDR3 nucleotides are TGTGCCAGCAGTGAAGCGCGAGTTACAGGGGGCAGGAGCTACACCTTC.

The rearrangement joins TRBV7-9 to TRBJ2-3; 12 bases line up with TRBD2. Trimming at V came to 4 bases and at J to 2 bases, leaving 7 bases not matched to a gene. The CDR3 contains 17 residues. The germline CDR1 and CDR2 sequences are SEHNR and FQNEAQ (reference sequence). The CDR3 is CASSSQGLAGSTDTQYF. DNA for the CDR3: TGTGCCAGCAGCTCTCAGGGACTAGCGGGCTCCACAGATACGCAGTATTTT.

The V gene is TRBV5-1, the J gene TRBJ1-2; D gene ambiguous. Deletions cut 2 bases from V and 10 bases from J, with 12 bases between. The CDR3 runs to 12 residues. Per germline, CDR1 SGHRS and CDR2 YFSETQ. The CDR3 nucleotides are TGCGCCAGCAGCTTTAAGGGTGAAGTCTACACCTTC. This encodes CASSFKGEVYTF.

The V gene is TRBV5-1, the J gene TRBJ2-1; TRBD2 matches at 9 bases. Germline CDR1 and CDR2: SGHRS and YFSETQ. The CDR3 covers 16 residues. The J segment lost 8 bases and the V segment lost 0 bases, leaving 9 bases of the junction unmatched. DNA for the CDR3: TGCGCCAGCAGCTTGGGCCCGGGACTAGCTTGGGATGAGCAGTTCTTC. It encodes CASSLGPGLAWDEQFF.

V gene TRBV27 combines with J gene TRBJ2-1, with 8 bases lining up with TRBD2. CDR1 is MNHEY and CDR2 is SMNVEV in the germline V gene (reference sequence). V dropped 5 bases and J dropped 9; count of bases not matched to a gene: 12. This CDR3 has 15 amino acids. This CDR3 reads CASSTPGRGAREQFF. CDR3 DNA sequence: TGTGCCAGCAGTACACCCGGGAGGGGGGCCCGTGAGCAGTTCTTC.

V usage is TRBV5-4 and J usage is TRBJ2-5; TRBD2 matches 7 bases. Trimming removed 1 base from V and 4 bases from J; junction bases left unmatched: 7. Germline V gene data show CDR1 as SGHNT and CDR2 as YYREEE (reference sequence). The CDR3 covers 15 residues. The CDR3 spells CASSLRREPPETQYF. CDR3 DNA sequence: TGTGCCAGCAGCTTGAGGCGGGAGCCCCCAGAGACCCAGTACTTC.

This chain joins TRBV6-5 and TRBJ1-5; D ambiguous. V was clipped by 7 bases and J by 2 bases, with 12 bases between them. CDR3 length: 14 amino acids. Germline CDR1 is MNHEY and CDR2 is SVGAGI. The CDR3 sequence: CASNDRAGNQPQHF. As DNA, the CDR3 is TGTGCCAGCAACGACCGGGCGGGCAATCAGCCCCAGCATTTT.

The gene calls are TRBV5-1 and TRBJ1-4; D perhaps matches TRBD1 (6 bases). The CDR3 has 15 amino acids. Trimming left V 1 base short and J 7 bases short, with 14 bases between. Germline V CDR1 and CDR2: SGHRS, YFSETQ. The CDR3 nucleotides are TGCGCCAGCAGCTTGACGGTAGGGGGTGGTGAAAAACTGTTTTTT. Its translation: CASSLTVGGGEKLFF.

The rearrangement links TRBV10-1 to TRBJ1-4, with D possibly being TRBD1 (6 bases). Trimming cost V 4 bases and J 5 bases, with 11 bases left between them. The CDR3 loop spans 14 amino acids. Germline CDR1 and CDR2: WNHNN and SYGVQD (reference sequence). CDR3 sequence: CASSADSLNEKLFF. The CDR3 DNA sequence: TGCGCCAGCAGTGCGGACAGCTTGAATGAAAAACTGTTTTTT.